A selection of T cell receptor beta chains follows, all from one sample in a study of blood T cell repertoires in COVID-19. Using immunoSEQ multiplex PCR, the repertoire was profiled, and TCRdb retains in-frame clones only, with some absent. The repertoire has 120,000 to 150,000 clones, approximately 79% of them found once; the top ten carry over 8.5%. Source material: peripheral blood. The source of these receptors is a man aged 45-65 years with active or convalescent COVID-19. Both conserved end residues are part of each CDR3. A D gene is named only where the DNA matches it firmly. Size tells how often a clone was seen (once, few, many) or the class of an expanded clone, and some rows leave it out.

-	-	TRBJ2-7	TRBV15	CATSRDKGNYEQYF	TGTGCCACCAGCAGAGATAAGGGGAACTACGAGCAGTACTTC
-	TRBD1	TRBJ1-5	TRBV28	CASSLGRGPGNQPQHF	TGTGCCAGCAGTTTGGGCAGGGGGCCGGGCAATCAGCCCCAGCATTTT
-	-	TRBJ2-7	TRBV3-1/TRBV3-2	CASSQRLAPYYEQYF	TGTGCCAGCAGCCAGCGATTAGCGCCTTACTACGAGCAGTACTTC
once	-	TRBJ1-2	TRBV4-2	CASSGGGIVEPFYGYTF	TGTGCCAGCAGTGGGGGGGGTATAGTCGAACCTTTCTATGGCTACACCTTC
-	TRBD2	TRBJ2-1	TRBV27	CASSAQLPGLGKNEQFF	TGTGCCAGCAGTGCACAACTACCGGGACTAGGTAAAAATGAGCAGTTCTTC
few	-	TRBJ1-2	TRBV5-1	CASSLEGTATYGYTF	TGCGCCAGCAGCTTGGAAGGTACAGCAACCTATGGCTACACCTTC
-	TRBD1	TRBJ1-2	TRBV27	CASSFRNSGQGDGYTF	TGTGCCAGCAGTTTCCGAAACTCGGGACAGGGGGATGGCTACACCTTC
-	TRBD1	TRBJ2-7	TRBV9	CASSVDGGDRSYEQYF	TGTGCCAGCAGCGTAGATGGAGGGGACAGGTCCTACGAGCAGTACTTC
-	TRBD1	TRBJ2-3	TRBV4-1	CASSSYQGARDTQYF	TGCGCCAGCAGCTCTTACCAGGGGGCAAGGGATACGCAGTATTTT
-	TRBD2	TRBJ2-5	TRBV28	CASRTSVQETQYF	TGTGCCAGCCGGACTAGCGTGCAAGAGACCCAGTACTTC
-	TRBD1	TRBJ2-1	TRBV19	CASSTRGRPGNEQFF	TGTGCCAGTAGTACAAGGGGGCGCCCGGGAAATGAGCAGTTCTTC
-	-	TRBJ2-5	TRBV6-5	CASSPGGGVQETQYF	TGTGCCAGCAGCCCCGGAGGGGGCGTACAAGAGACCCAGTACTTC
-	TRBD2	TRBJ2-3	TRBV4-1	CASSQVRLAGEGDTQYF	TGCGCCAGCAGCCAAGTACGGCTAGCGGGAGAAGGAGATACGCAGTATTTT
-	-	TRBJ2-7	TRBV5-6	CASSLEGDRLWAEQYF	TGTGCCAGCAGCTTGGAGGGGGATCGGTTATGGGCAGAGCAGTACTTC
-	TRBD2	TRBJ2-5	TRBV5-1	CASSLDSASGSEETQYF	TGCGCCAGCAGCTTGGATTCGGCTAGCGGGAGTGAAGAGACCCAGTACTTC
few	-	TRBJ2-1	TRBV19	CASSTAGTEQFF	TGTGCCAGTAGCACGGCCGGGACAGAGCAGTTCTTC
-	-	TRBJ2-7	TRBV27	CASRTGTPREQYF	TGTGCCAGCAGAACCGGGACTCCGAGGGAGCAGTACTTC
once	TRBD1	TRBJ1-2	TRBV11-2	CASSSSGTGYGYTF	TGTGCCAGCAGCTCCTCCGGGACAGGCTATGGCTACACCTTC
-	TRBD1	TRBJ1-2	TRBV25-1	CASSEWTGVNYGYTF	TGTGCCAGCAGTGAATGGACAGGGGTAAACTATGGCTACACCTTC
-	-	TRBJ2-7	TRBV21-1	CASSVSGGGHRPYEQYF	TGTGCCAGCAGCGTAAGCGGGGGGGGACACCGTCCCTACGAGCAGTACTTC
-	TRBD2	TRBJ2-1	TRBV19	CASSMGLAPYNEQFF	TGTGCCAGTAGTATGGGACTAGCCCCCTACAATGAGCAGTTCTTC
-	TRBD2	TRBJ2-3	TRBV27	CASSSPPERETDTQYF	TGTGCCAGCAGTTCACCGCCCGAGCGGGAGACCGATACGCAGTATTTT
-	-	TRBJ1-6	TRBV28	CASTLFEGQGNSPLHF	TGTGCCAGCACCCTATTCGAGGGGCAGGGGAACTCACCCCTCCACTTT
-	TRBD1	TRBJ2-4	TRBV19	CASSIDKWTGVAKNIQYF	TGTGCCAGTAGTATAGATAAGTGGACAGGGGTAGCCAAAAACATTCAGTACTTC
once	-	TRBJ1-3	TRBV14	CASSQDLVGNTIYF	TGTGCCAGCAGCCAAGATCTTGTCGGAAACACCATATATTTT
-	TRBD1	TRBJ2-7	TRBV4-1	CASSQGTGPYEQYF	TGCGCCAGCAGCCAGGGGACAGGGCCCTACGAGCAGTACTTC
-	TRBD1	TRBJ1-6	TRBV12-3/TRBV12-4	CASSGTAYSPLHF	TGTGCCAGCAGCGGGACAGCTTATTCACCCCTCCACTTT
-	TRBD2	TRBJ2-1	TRBV19	CASSIGLAGHEQFF	TGTGCCAGTAGTATCGGACTAGCGGGACATGAGCAGTTCTTC
-	TRBD1	TRBJ1-6	TRBV27	CASSLGQGNSPLHF	TGTGCCAGCAGTTTAGGACAGGGTAATTCACCCCTCCACTTT
many	-	TRBJ2-1	TRBV19	CASGNRENEQFF	TGTGCCAGTGGGAACAGGGAAAATGAGCAGTTCTTC
-	TRBD2	TRBJ2-1	TRBV6-4	CASSQPLTSFNNEQFF	TGTGCCAGCAGCCAACCCTTGACTAGCTTTAACAATGAGCAGTTCTTC